Listed below are T cell receptor beta chains from one sample, sequenced in a study of T-cell reconstitution after alpha-beta-depleted transplantation in children. TCRdb passed the PCR reads through MiXCR, listing each CDR3 protein once. Among about 420,000 distinct CDR3 sequences, 15% to 20% were seen once, and the ten largest hold 29%. Specimen: PBMCs, mostly from graft donor cells, collected 360 days after TCRalphabeta/CD19-depleted stem cell transplant. These receptors all come from a boy under three years old who had a stem cell transplant for Wiskott-Aldrich syndrome, so the T cells may come from the graft donor. Each CDR3 is given with its conserved first and last residue. The D gene is left open where the match is weak. Rows may omit the clone size; those that give it use once, few, many or a size class.

>TRBV5-6|TRBD2|NA|TRBJ2-2
TGTGCCAGCAGCTCTCCCGGGACTAGCGAGTTCGGGGAGCTGTTTTTT
CASSSPGTSEFGELFF
>TRBV5-5|TRBD2|NA|TRBJ2-5
TGTGCCAGCAGTCTTGGCCTAGCGGGAGGGCTGGTCGGAGAGACCCAGTACTTC
CASSLGLAGGLVGETQYF
>TRBV7-2|TRBD2|many|TRBJ2-2
TGTGCCAGCAGCCGACTAGCTGTCGGGGAGCTGTTTTTT
CASSRLAVGELFF
>TRBV4-1|TRBD1|NA|TRBJ2-6
TGCGCCAGCAGCCAAGGGCTGACAGGGTCGTCTGGGGCCAACGTCCTGACTTTC
CASSQGLTGSSGANVLTF
>TRBV20-1|NA|NA|TRBJ2-7
TGCAGTGCTAGAGGACAGCTTCAGTCCTACGAGCAGTACTTC
CSARGQLQSYEQYF
>TRBV5-1|NA|NA|TRBJ1-1
TGCGCCAGCAGAACGAACCGACAGGCTGAAGCTTTCTTT
CASRTNRQAEAFF
>TRBV29-1|NA|few|TRBJ2-3
TGCAGCGTTGATGGACTAAGGGCAGATACGCAGTATTTT
CSVDGLRADTQYF
>TRBV6-2/TRBV6-3|NA|few|TRBJ2-5
TGTGCCAGCACGACCTCCTGGAGACAGCGAAAGGGGAGCAAGGAGTCGGCCCAGTACTTC
CASTTSWRQRKGSKESAQYF
>TRBV5-1|NA|few|TRBJ2-2
TGCGCCAGCAGCTTGGCTTGGGATACCGGGGAGCTGTTTTTT
CASSLAWDTGELFF
>TRBV12-3/TRBV12-4|NA|few|TRBJ2-7
TGTGCCAGCAGCCGGGACTGGCGGTACGAGCAGTACTTC
CASSRDWRYEQYF
>TRBV9|NA|NA|TRBJ2-1
TGTGCCAGCAGCCCCCGAGCGGTACTCTCCTACAATGAGCAGTTCTTC
CASSPRAVLSYNEQFF
>TRBV24-1|TRBD1|NA|TRBJ2-3
TGTGCCACCAGCAGACAGGGGTCAGATACGCAGTATTTT
CATSRQGSDTQYF
>TRBV20-1|TRBD1|few|TRBJ2-7
TGCAGTGCTTTTCGACAGGGTGGCTACGAGCAGTACTTC
CSAFRQGGYEQYF
>TRBV29-1|TRBD1|few|TRBJ2-7
TGCAGCGTTGTACCGGACAGGTCCTACGAGCAGTACTTC
CSVVPDRSYEQYF
>TRBV4-1|TRBD2|few|TRBJ2-7
TGCGCCAGCAGCCCCTCCCCTAGCGGGGGGCCCCTCGAGCAGTACTTC
CASSPSPSGGPLEQYF
>TRBV7-9|TRBD2|NA|TRBJ2-1
TGTGCCAGCAGCTTAGCAGACAAGCGGGGGGCCTACAATGAGCAGTTCTTC
CASSLADKRGAYNEQFF
>TRBV4-1|NA|few|TRBJ2-2
TGCGCCAGCAGCCCAAGGCCCCTTGGGGACAAGGGCACCGGGGAGCTGTTTTTT
CASSPRPLGDKGTGELFF
>TRBV6-5|NA|once|TRBJ2-2
TGTGCCAGCAGTTACTTGGGCACCGGGGAGCTGTTTTTT
CASSYLGTGELFF
>TRBV28|NA|NA|TRBJ2-3
TGTGCCAGCAGTTCTTCCGTCCCAGATACGCAGTATTTT
CASSSSVPDTQYF
>TRBV6-1|NA|NA|TRBJ2-7
TGTGCCAGCAGTGAGAGGGGATCCTACGAGCAGTACTTC
CASSERGSYEQYF
>TRBV6-4|NA|few|TRBJ1-2
TGTGCCAGCAGTGACCCCCCCACGGGAAGAGGCTACACCTTC
CASSDPPTGRGYTF
>TRBV5-6|NA|few|TRBJ2-3
TGTGCCAGCAGCGTGGGTCGGCCGGCCACGCAGTATTTT
CASSVGRPATQYF
>TRBV28|TRBD2|few|TRBJ2-7
TGTGCCAGCAGTTTGACCGGGACTAGCGGGATCTACGAGCAGTACTTC
CASSLTGTSGIYEQYF
>TRBV7-4|NA|few|TRBJ2-5
TGTGCCAGCAGCTTAGGGTCGTCGGGACCCCCTCAAGAGACCCAGTACTTC
CASSLGSSGPPQETQYF
>TRBV5-1|TRBD2|NA|TRBJ2-1
TGCGCCAGCAGCTTAACTAGCGGGGGAGAACACTACAATGAGCAGTTCTTC
CASSLTSGGEHYNEQFF
>TRBV6-1|TRBD1|NA|TRBJ2-3
TGTGCCAGCAGGAGGGGGCTCATCACAGATACGCAGTATTTT
CASRRGLITDTQYF
>TRBV29-1|TRBD2|NA|TRBJ2-5
TGCAGCGTTGATATGGTGGGGGGAGGGCAAGAGACCCAGTACTTC
CSVDMVGGGQETQYF
>TRBV20-1|NA|NA|TRBJ2-5
TGCAGTGCTTCGCATACCCTAGAGACCCAGTACTTC
CSASHTLETQYF